The 27 T cell receptor beta chains listed next were all sequenced from one sample in a study of technical replicates of blood from a few donors (TCRdb year 2017). Libraries came from the immunoSEQ multiplex PCR assay. TCRdb took over this immuneACCESS table, retaining in-frame rearrangements with V and J assigned. Such tables are incomplete; in checked studies, under half of the missing clones stem from an unresolved V gene, and the remainder is unexplained. In this sample the table shows 65,000 to 85,000 clones, roughly 98% of which occur a single time. Approximately 0.15% of the sample is held by the ten biggest clonotypes. Material for sequencing was T cells isolated from PBMCs. These receptors all come from a human donor in good health.

This sequence joins TRBV6-1 and TRBJ2-5, with D maybe TRBD2 (5 bases). The CDR3 contains 13 residues. V was clipped by 10 bases and J by 2 bases, with 14 bases between them. The V gene's germline CDR1 is MNHNS and CDR2 SASEGT. CDR3 loop: CATSGLTQETQYF. Here the CDR3 DNA reads TGTGCCACCTCTGGACTTACGCAAGAGACCCAGTACTTC.

The J gene is TRBJ1-2, the V gene TRBV7-8, with 7 bases lining up with TRBD1. CDR1 and CDR2 (germline): SGHVS, FQNEAQ. V lost 5 bases to trimming and J lost 3 bases; unmatched junction nucleotides: 6. The CDR3 is 14 amino acids. The CDR3 DNA follows: TGTGCCAGCAGCCGAGACAGGGTCGACTATGGCTACACCTTC. It translates to CASSRDRVDYGYTF.

The rearrangement joins TRBV5-5 to TRBJ1-1; 8 positions agree with TRBD1. This CDR3 has 17 amino acids. Germline lookup yields CDR1 SGHKS and CDR2 YYEKEE (reference sequence). V gave up 0 bases and J gave up 5 bases; unmatched junction bases: 12. The CDR3 reads CASSLAAPTGEVTEAFF. The CDR3 DNA reads TGTGCCAGCAGCTTGGCGGCACCGACAGGGGAGGTTACTGAAGCTTTCTTT.

V usage is TRBV7-2 and J usage is TRBJ2-6, with no clear D. With 3 bases removed from V and 3 bases from J, the gap between germline ends came to 6 bases. Germline-derived CDR1 and CDR2 are SGHTA and FQGNSA. CDR3 size: 14 residues. This chain's CDR3 is CASSFLSGANVLTF. The CDR3 DNA reads as TGTGCCAGCAGCTTCCTCAGTGGGGCCAACGTCCTGACTTTC.

The chain couples TRBV6-6 to TRBJ1-5, with TRBD1 as a possible D gene (6 bases). Germline CDR1 and CDR2: MNHNY and SVGAGI (reference sequence). This CDR3 is built from 16 residues. V lost 3 bases and J lost 0, with 12 bases in between. The CDR3 is CASSYSGDLSNQPQHF. CDR3 sequence (DNA): TGTGCCAGCAGTTATTCAGGGGACCTTAGCAATCAGCCCCAGCATTTT.

The chain recombines TRBV11-2 with TRBJ2-5; D gene uncertain. The V and J ends lost 1 base and 5 bases respectively, with 8 bases between them. The length of the CDR3 is 13 residues. Germline V gene lookup returns CDR1 SGHAT and CDR2 FQNNGV. CDR3 sequence (DNA): TGTGCCAGCAGCTTAGGATTAGAGGAGACCCAGTACTTC. It yields the protein CASSLGLEETQYF.

This clone was picked up one time. V and J are TRBV28 and TRBJ2-7, with 11 bases that match TRBD1. V shed 6 bases, J shed 0 bases, and the junction held 13 bases outside the gene matches. This CDR3 is built from 18 residues. CDR1 is MDHEN and CDR2 is SYDVKM in the germline V gene. CDR3 sequence: CASRTRGTGGGSSYEQYF. For the CDR3, the DNA is TGTGCCAGCAGGACTCGTGGGACAGGGGGTGGTAGCTCCTACGAGCAGTACTTC.

The V gene is TRBV4-1, the J gene TRBJ1-2; the D gene is possibly TRBD1 (5 bases). V was shortened by 4 bases and J by 3 bases, with 27 bases between the two germline ends. The CDR3 totals 19 residues. Germline CDR1 MGHRA, CDR2 YSYEKL. The CDR3 DNA reads TGCGCCAGCAGCCTCAAGTGGGCCGGGGGGAGCCTCGTGGACTATGGCTACACCTTC. It specifies CASSLKWAGGSLVDYGYTF.

The chain is built from TRBV27 and TRBJ2-3, with D tentatively TRBD2 (6 bases). There are 15 residues in the CDR3. The V gene's germline CDR1 is MNHEY and CDR2 SMNVEV (reference sequence). Trimming cost V 3 bases and J 3 bases, with 13 bases left between them. In DNA, the CDR3 is TGTGCCAGCAGTTTTAGCGTTGGAGGGACAGATACGCAGTATTTT. Residues: CASSFSVGGTDTQYF.

For the CDR3, the DNA is TGTGCCAGCTCACCTGTTGCGGACAGGGTGGGATCACCCCTCCACTTT. Translated, it gives CASSPVADRVGSPLHF. The chain is built from TRBV18 and TRBJ1-6; 8 positions match TRBD1. There are 16 residues in the CDR3. Germline V gene data show CDR1 as KGHSH and CDR2 as LQKENI. V was pared by 3 bases and J by 10 bases, with 11 bases of the junction left unmatched.

This chain joins TRBV28 and TRBJ2-7; possibly TRBD1 for D (7 bases). Germline values: CDR1 MDHEN, CDR2 SYDVKM. The V end was cut by 3 bases, the J end by 2 bases, with 17 bases between. CDR3 length: 16 amino acids. The DNA for the CDR3 is TGTGCCAGCAGTTTTCCGGGGGACAGTCTAACCTACGAGCAGTACTTC. Its translation is CASSFPGDSLTYEQYF.

This clone appeared a single time. The chain has TRBV10-3 and TRBJ1-6; the match to TRBD1 covers 9 bases. Germline V gene lookup returns CDR1 ENHRY and CDR2 SYGVKD. The V gene end was trimmed by 7 bases and the J gene end by 9 bases; junction bases not matched to a gene: 16. The CDR3 totals 17 residues. The CDR3 sequence: CAITIPDRGSQFSPLHF. In nucleotides, the CDR3 is TGTGCCATCACCATCCCTGACAGGGGGTCTCAGTTTTCACCCCTCCACTTT.

The chain uses TRBV29-1 and TRBJ1-5, with 10 nucleotides matching TRBD1. Per the germline V gene, CDR1 is SQVTM and CDR2 is ANQGSEA. This CDR3 comprises 12 residues. V shed 7 bases and J 8 bases; nucleotides not matched to a gene: 5. The CDR3 bases are TGCAGCGCCGGGGACAGGGGCGAGCCCCAGCATTTT. It translates to CSAGDRGEPQHF.

The sample holds one count of this clone. The gene calls are TRBV28 and TRBJ2-3; 9 bases are shared with TRBD1. In germline, CDR1 is MDHEN, CDR2 SYDVKM. The V segment lost 6 bases and the J segment 2 bases; nucleotides outside the gene matches: 6. The CDR3 has 15 residues. CDR3 sequence: CASRDWDRATDTQYF. The CDR3 DNA reads as TGTGCCAGCAGGGACTGGGACAGGGCCACAGATACGCAGTATTTT. Combining the CDR3 with reference TRBV28 and TRBJ2-3 gives the whole variable domain DVKVTQSSRYLVKRTGEKVFLECVQDMDHENMFWYRQDPGLGLRLIYFSYDVKMKEKGDIPEGYSVSREKKERFSLILESASTNQTSMYLCASRDWDRATDTQYFGPGTRLTVL.

The chain couples TRBV14 to TRBJ1-1, with 7 bases aligning to TRBD1. J was trimmed by 3 bases and V by 4 bases; bases with no gene match: 11. CDR3 length: 16 residues. The germline V gene has CDR1 SGHDN and CDR2 FVKESK. The CDR3 region has the DNA TGTGCCAGCAGCCTTAGGACAGGCACTTTTTACACTGAAGCTTTCTTT. Amino acid sequence: CASSLRTGTFYTEAFF.

The J gene is TRBJ1-4, the V gene TRBV9; D is ambiguous. The CDR3 is made up of 16 amino acids. Germline V CDR1 and CDR2: SGDLS, YYNGEE. Trimming removed 3 bases from V and 0 bases from J, with 12 bases in between. The CDR3 loop is CASSAPRGATNEKLFF. CDR3 DNA sequence: TGTGCCAGCAGCGCCCCCCGAGGAGCAACTAATGAAAAACTGTTTTTT.

This sequence joins TRBV13 and TRBJ1-3; a weak D match, TRBD1 (5 bases). CDR1 is PRHDT, CDR2 FYEKMQ, per germline (reference sequence). The CDR3 is made up of 15 amino acids. V gave up 5 bases and J gave up 1 base, with 12 bases separating them. DNA of the CDR3: TGTGCCAGCAGCGCAACAGGTGCATCTGGAAACACCATATATTTT. This encodes CASSATGASGNTIYF. Drawing the rest from reference TRBV13 and TRBJ1-3, the complete variable domain is AAGVIQSPRHLIKEKRETATLKCYPIPRHDTVYWYQQGPGQDPQFLISFYEKMQSDKGSIPDRFSAQQFSDYHSELNMSSLELGDSALYFCASSATGASGNTIYFGEGSWLTVV.

The chain joins TRBV7-2 to TRBJ2-7; D is perhaps TRBD1 (7 bases). Germline values: CDR1 SGHTA, CDR2 FQGNSA. Trimming took off 6 bases at V and 2 bases at J, with 14 bases between the two ends. There are 14 residues in the CDR3. DNA of the CDR3: TGTGCCAGCAGGTTTCAGGGGGGCCCCTACGAGCAGTACTTC. Its protein product is CASRFQGGPYEQYF.

DNA of the CDR3: TGTGCCAGCAGCTCGGGACAGGGGCCCTCCGCTTTCTTT. As protein: CASSSGQGPSAFF. The chain combines TRBV11-2 with TRBJ1-1, with 10 bases aligning to TRBD1. Germline loops: CDR1 SGHAT, CDR2 FQNNGV. The CDR3 runs to 13 residues. The trim removed 4 bases at V and 11 bases at J, leaving 7 bases unmatched.

The V call is TRBV6-1, the J call TRBJ2-7; D is possibly TRBD1 (6 bases). Germline V lookup: CDR1 MNHNS, CDR2 SASEGT. There are 15 residues in the CDR3. V gave up 2 bases and J gave up 2 bases, with 13 bases separating them. CDR3 region: CASSELVTGPYEQYF. CDR3 DNA: TGTGCCAGCAGTGAACTCGTGACAGGACCCTACGAGCAGTACTTC.

This rearrangement joins TRBV5-1 to TRBJ1-3; the D is unclear. The CDR3 is 12 residues long. V lost 6 bases and J lost 1, with 5 bases in between. Germline lookup yields CDR1 SGHRS and CDR2 YFSETQ. Here the CDR3 reads CASMSSGNTIYF. CDR3 in DNA: TGCGCCAGCATGAGTTCTGGAAACACCATATATTTT.

CDR3 sequence (DNA): TGTGCCAGCAGTTACCCCGGGCAGGGCACCGGGGAGCTGTTTTTT. This codes for CASSYPGQGTGELFF. The chain recombines TRBV6-6 with TRBJ2-2, with D maybe TRBD1 (5 bases). Germline V gene sequence: CDR1 MNHNY, CDR2 SVGAGI (reference sequence). The V and J ends lost 2 bases and 4 bases respectively, with 11 bases between them. The CDR3 is 15 amino acids.

The V and J genes are TRBV6-5 and TRBJ1-1, with TRBD1 identical over 7 bases. The CDR3 extends over 12 amino acids. The germline CDR1 and CDR2 sequences are MNHEY and SVGAGI. The junction had 3 bases not matched to a gene; V was cut back by 6 bases and J by 5 bases. CDR3 sequence reads: CASRQGLTEAFF. For the CDR3, the DNA is TGTGCCAGCAGACAGGGGTTGACTGAAGCTTTCTTT.

This chain links TRBV7-6 with TRBJ2-3; TRBD2 matches at 8 bases. Germline V gene data show CDR1 as SGHVS and CDR2 as FNYEAQ. Germline trimming cut 1 base from V and 5 bases from J; bases unmatched to any gene: 8. The CDR3 is 16 residues long. As DNA, the CDR3 is TGTGCCAGCAGCTTAGTTTCGGGAGGGAGAAAAGATACGCAGTATTTT. Encoded protein: CASSLVSGGRKDTQYF.

The rearrangement joins TRBV10-1 to TRBJ1-3, with D possibly being TRBD1 (5 bases). The CDR3 consists of 18 residues. The germline CDR1 and CDR2 sequences are WNHNN and SYGVQD (reference sequence). V was clipped by 0 bases and J by 3 bases, with 18 bases between them. CDR3 in amino acids: CASSESRSSRVYGNTIYF. The CDR3 DNA reads TGCGCCAGCAGTGAGTCGAGATCGTCCAGGGTATATGGAAACACCATATATTTT.

The chain couples TRBV5-1 to TRBJ2-3, with D possibly being TRBD1 (5 bases). Germline-derived CDR1 and CDR2 are SGHRS and YFSETQ. CDR3 length equals 15 residues. The V and J ends lost 4 bases and 5 bases respectively, with 17 bases between them. CDR3: CASSQTLDQGDTQYF. CDR3 nucleotide sequence: TGCGCCAGCAGCCAAACACTGGACCAGGGAGATACGCAGTATTTT.

The chain employs TRBV29-1 and TRBJ2-5; TRBD2 agrees at 9 bases. CDR1 SQVTM and CDR2 ANQGSEA come from the germline V gene. This CDR3 region has 15 residues. Germline trimming cut 2 bases from V and 4 bases from J; bases unmatched to any gene: 8. CDR3 residues: CSVEPPGLARETQYF. CDR3 nucleotides: TGCAGCGTTGAACCTCCGGGACTAGCTAGAGAGACCCAGTACTTC.